The 6 T cell receptor beta chains in this list originate from one sample, sequenced in a study of T-cell reconstitution after alpha-beta-depleted transplantation in children. Molecular barcoding with unique molecular identifiers was used for the TCRbeta library. TCRdb itself ran the PCR reads through MiXCR, one entry per CDR3 protein. The sample lists 500,000 to 600,000 distinct CDR3 sequences, 15% to 20% seen once, with roughly 3.3% in the top ten. This specimen was PBMCs from the stem cell graft donor, taken from the stem cell graft. These receptors all come from a human donor who donated a stem cell graft to a child with acute lymphoblastic leukemia.

This clonotype was counted between two and nine times. The chain combines TRBV5-1 with TRBJ2-7, with 14 bases fitting TRBD2. After removal of 7 bases from V and 6 bases from J, the junction contained 9 bases not matched to a gene. The V gene's germline CDR1 is SGHRS and CDR2 YFSETQ. The CDR3 runs to 15 residues. The CDR3 is CASFPGGTSGGEQYF. The CDR3 DNA follows: TGCGCCAGCTTCCCGGGTGGGACTAGCGGGGGCGAGCAGTACTTC.

The chain is built from TRBV11-1 and TRBJ2-7; a weak D match, TRBD1 (7 bases). Deletions cut 5 bases from V and 1 base from J, with 15 bases between. This CDR3 spans 15 amino acids. Germline assignment: CDR1 SGHAT and CDR2 FQDESV (reference sequence). The CDR3 is CASSAGGTASYEQYF. The CDR3 nucleotides read TGTGCCAGCAGCGCAGGGGGGACAGCTTCCTACGAGCAGTACTTC. Filled out from reference TRBV11-1 and TRBJ2-7, the complete variable domain reads EAEVAQSPRYKITEKSQAVAFWCDPISGHATLYWYRQILGQGPELLVQFQDESVVDDSQLPKDRFSAERLKGVDSTLKIQPAELGDSAMYLCASSAGGTASYEQYFGPGTRLTVT.

The J gene is TRBJ1-1, the V gene TRBV11-1; D call uncertain. V gave up 2 bases and J gave up 0 bases, with 10 bases separating them. Germline lookup yields CDR1 SGHAT and CDR2 FQDESV (reference sequence). CDR3 length equals 15 residues. The CDR3 nucleotides are TGTGCCAGCAGCTTACGCAGGCGAATGAACACTGAAGCTTTCTTT. It codes for CASSLRRRMNTEAFF.

The chain combines TRBV20-1 with TRBJ1-2; 7 bases fit TRBD1. The CDR3 is 14 residues long. Trimming took 5 bases from V and 6 from J; bases not matched to a gene: 12. From germline, CDR1 is DFQATT and CDR2 SNEGSKA (reference sequence). The chain's CDR3 is CSAYPTGRENGYTF. Here the CDR3 DNA reads TGCAGTGCTTATCCGACAGGGCGGGAAAATGGCTACACCTTC.

J is TRBJ2-2 and V is TRBV29-1; 10 positions match TRBD2. The CDR3 contains 17 residues. CDR1 is SQVTM, CDR2 ANQGSEA, per germline. V shed 3 bases, J shed 4 bases, and the junction held 11 bases outside the gene matches. This CDR3 is CSVEPVLAGVSTGELFF. The CDR3 bases are TGCAGCGTTGAGCCTGTCCTAGCGGGAGTTAGCACCGGGGAGCTGTTTTTT.

The CDR3 loop is CASSLAYRDRAQYF. CDR3 nucleotides: TGCGCCAGCAGCTTGGCCTATAGAGACAGGGCCCAGTACTTC. The chain uses TRBV5-1 and TRBJ2-5, with 7 nucleotides matching TRBD1. Germline CDR1 SGHRS, CDR2 YFSETQ. The CDR3 consists of 14 residues. V lost 0 bases to trimming and J lost 9 bases; unmatched junction nucleotides: 8.